This entry features one TCR beta chain sequence. This entry is derived from a study of blood T cell repertoires in COVID-19. About the study: Sites across the United States, Italy and Spain contributed samples from acute and convalescent COVID-19. From T cells, B-cell-depleted T cells, or PBMCs came the material, which was cDNA or gDNA.

Original analysis: Quantification of nucleated cells was approximated via reference gene primer amplification. The data were produced by immunoSEQ multiplex PCR, yet TCRdb's version contains in-frame clones alone and is incomplete. V, J and clone size are those of that table, while D and trimming were read from the DNA. Seen here are 95,000 to 150,000 clones, approximately 83% observed once, and the top ten hold under 13%. This CDR3 contains 14 residues. Trimming pared 2 bases from V and 7 bases from J, leaving 14 bases between. The germline CDR1 and CDR2 sequences are MNHEY and SVGAGI. The chain combines TRBV6-5 with TRBJ1-2; unclear D gene. The TCR sequence derives from a man at least 80 years old with acute or convalescent COVID-19. The material sequenced was peripheral blood. The CDR3 nucleotides are TGTGCCAGCAGTTACGACGGGTGGCAACTTGGCTACACCTTC. It encodes CASSYDGWQLGYTF.